What follows is one TCR beta chain and its context. Its target is not known. The junction does not match germline at one end; this may be a read error. This sample stems from a study of identical twins. Whole-study results and caveats: Zero-insertion findings could be partly confounded by invariant cells (MAIT and iNKT cells). The models gave estimates that fell short of the out-of-frame TCR alpha sharing seen in monozygotic twins. Within twin pairs, the out-of-frame alpha sequences they shared showed excess low generation probability.

TCRdb redid the calling of the 5' RACE reads with MiXCR, one entry per CDR3 protein. The repertoire consists of hundreds of thousands of distinct CDR3 sequences, with over 8.5% occurring once and the leading ten covering 0.98%. CDR3 length: 16 amino acids. The germline V gene encodes CDR1 SGHVS and CDR2 FQNEAQ. These data are also associated with another study on yellow fever vaccine responses in identical twins.

The receptor was derived from a woman aged 18-29 years in good health. Input material: PBMCs. The chain has TRBV7-8 and TRBJ2-3; D gene ambiguous. The CDR3 loop reads CANSAIAPAGTDTQYF. Here the CDR3 DNA reads TGTGCCAACAGCGCTATAGCCCCAGCAGGCACAGATACGCAGTATTTT.